These T cell receptor beta chains were read from a single sample in a study of T cells of healthy individuals. TCRdb reprocessed the 5' RACE reads via MiXCR and lists one record per CDR3 protein. The data hold about 53,000 distinct CDR3 sequences, with approximately 15% observed a single time. The source is a human donor in good health. Both conserved end residues are part of each CDR3. A D gene is named only where the DNA matches it firmly. Only some rows state a clone size, as once, few, many or a class for expanded clones.

>-|few|TRBV12-3/TRBV12-4|TRBJ1-6
TGTGCCAGCAGTTTCTACGGGGATCGTTCACCCCTCCACTTT
CASSFYGDRSPLHF
>-|many|TRBV5-1|TRBJ2-3
TGCGCCAGCAGCTTGGACGTAGGGGAAACAGATACGCAGTATTTT
CASSLDVGETDTQYF
>TRBD1|many|TRBV12-3/TRBV12-4|TRBJ2-2
TGTGCCAGCAGTTCTAACAACAGGGGAGCCGGGGAGCTGTTTTTT
CASSSNNRGAGELFF
>-|-|TRBV5-1|TRBJ1-1
TGCGCCAGCAGCTTGGCCGGGCAGGGAACTGAAGCTTTCTTT
CASSLAGQGTEAFF
>TRBD1|-|TRBV29-1|TRBJ1-2
TGCAGCGTTGTGCGGGGACAGGGCGACTATGGCTACACCTTC
CSVVRGQGDYGYTF
>-|-|TRBV27|TRBJ2-2
TGTGCCAGCAGCCCAAAGACGGATTTGAACACCGGGGAGCTGTTTTTT
CASSPKTDLNTGELFF
>-|few|TRBV10-3|TRBJ2-3
TGTGCCATCAGTGACCATGCTAGCACAGATACGCAGTATTTT
CAISDHASTDTQYF
>-|few|TRBV5-1|TRBJ2-2
TGCGCCAGCAGCTACACAGGGACCGGGGAGCTGTTTTTT
CASSYTGTGELFF
>TRBD2|many|TRBV5-1|TRBJ2-2
TGCGCCAGCAACCGGGGGGACGGCACCGGGGAGCTGTTTTTT
CASNRGDGTGELFF
>TRBD2|few|TRBV4-1|TRBJ2-3
TGCGCCAGCAGCCAGATGACTAGCGGGGACCTTTTTAGCACAGATACGCAGTATTTT
CASSQMTSGDLFSTDTQYF
>TRBD2|-|TRBV30|TRBJ2-7
TGTGCCTGGAGCGCGCTAGCGGGAGGGCCGGGGCACTACGAGCAGTACTTC
CAWSALAGGPGHYEQYF
>-|many|TRBV7-6|TRBJ2-7
TGTGCCAGCAGCTTAGCGCTCCACGAGCAGTACTTC
CASSLALHEQYF
>-|-|TRBV4-1|TRBJ2-5
TGCGCCAGCAGCCAAGATGTGAGGGGAGAGACCCAGTACTTC
CASSQDVRGETQYF
>-|-|TRBV5-1|TRBJ2-1
TGCGCCAGCAGCTTGGGACTAGGCACGCACAATGAGCAGTTCTTC
CASSLGLGTHNEQFF
>-|-|TRBV7-9|TRBJ2-7
TGTGCCAGCAGCTTAGCCAGGGCCAACGAGCAGTACTTC
CASSLARANEQYF
>-|-|TRBV12-3/TRBV12-4|TRBJ1-1
TGTGCCAGCAGGGGTCGACAGTTGAGGACTGAAGCTTTCTTT
CASRGRQLRTEAFF
>-|-|TRBV9|TRBJ2-1
TGTGCCAGCAGCCCCACTAGCCGGTCCGTCTCCTACAATGAGCAGTTCTTC
CASSPTSRSVSYNEQFF
>TRBD2|few|TRBV6-5|TRBJ2-3
TGTGCCAGCAGTGCTAGCGGGGGGGCCCCAGATACGCAGTATTTT
CASSASGGAPDTQYF
>TRBD1|many|TRBV7-9|TRBJ1-1
TGTGCCAGCAGCTTAGTGGGGACAGGGGACACTGAAGCTTTCTTT
CASSLVGTGDTEAFF
>-|-|TRBV9|TRBJ2-1
TGTGCCAGCAGCGTAGCCAATGAGCAGTTCTTC
CASSVANEQFF
>-|-|TRBV15|TRBJ1-2
TGTGCCACCAGCAGAGATGAAGACCTTGGCTCTCGCTTCTATGGCTACACCTTC
CATSRDEDLGSRFYGYTF
>TRBD1|-|TRBV24-1|TRBJ2-3
TGTGCCACCAGTGATCGGGGACAGACAGATACGCAGTATTTT
CATSDRGQTDTQYF
>-|-|TRBV10-3|TRBJ2-7
TGTGCCATCAGTGAAGGTCGGGGTTCCTACGAGCAGTACTTC
CAISEGRGSYEQYF
>-|-|TRBV12-3/TRBV12-4|TRBJ1-4
TGTGCCAGCAGTTTAGGGCGCAGGAGGGAAAAACTGTTTTTT
CASSLGRRREKLFF
>-|few|TRBV7-9|TRBJ2-1
TGTGCCAGCAGCCCGACGCGGGTGCGGAATGAGCAGTTCTTC
CASSPTRVRNEQFF
>TRBD2|-|TRBV20-1|TRBJ2-1
TGCAGTGCTAGAGATGGTAGCGGGAGGAACAATGAGCAGTTCTTC
CSARDGSGRNNEQFF
>-|few|TRBV7-9|TRBJ2-7
TGTGCCAGCAGCGCAACAGCCGGAGAGCAGTACTTC
CASSATAGEQYF
>TRBD2|-|TRBV11-2|TRBJ2-3
TGTGCCAGCAGCCCCCGGCGATTGGCGGGAGTTGCAGATACGCAGTATTTT
CASSPRRLAGVADTQYF
>TRBD2|few|TRBV9|TRBJ2-3
TGTGCCAGCAGCGTTGGGCTAGCGGGGGGCCACACAGATACGCAGTATTTT
CASSVGLAGGHTDTQYF
>-|many|TRBV20-1|TRBJ1-5
TGCAGTGCTAGAGAATACAGTTTTCATCAGCCCCAGCATTTT
CSAREYSFHQPQHF
>TRBD2|many|TRBV2|TRBJ2-1
TGTGCCAGCAGTGTTCGGGAGGGCTGGAATGAGCAGTTCTTC
CASSVREGWNEQFF
>-|-|TRBV19|TRBJ1-2
TGTGCCAGTTTGGACGGATATGGCTACACCTTC
CASLDGYGYTF
>TRBD1|few|TRBV7-2|TRBJ1-2
TGTGCCAGCAGGCAGGGGGGGGGCAACTATGGCTACACCTTC
CASRQGGGNYGYTF
>-|few|TRBV7-2|TRBJ1-1
TGTGCCAGCAGCCTCCAGGGAGAGACTGAAGCTTTCTTT
CASSLQGETEAFF
>-|-|TRBV10-3|TRBJ1-4
TGTGCCATCAGTGGGGACGGTGGAAAGGGGGCAACTAATGAAAAACTGTTTTTT
CAISGDGGKGATNEKLFF
>-|-|TRBV19|TRBJ2-4
TGTGCCAGTAGTCCTTCCCGGGGGCGGAACATTCAGTACTTC
CASSPSRGRNIQYF
>TRBD1|few|TRBV24-1|TRBJ1-2
TGTGCCACCAGTGACCCGACAGGGGATGACTATGGCTACACCTTC
CATSDPTGDDYGYTF